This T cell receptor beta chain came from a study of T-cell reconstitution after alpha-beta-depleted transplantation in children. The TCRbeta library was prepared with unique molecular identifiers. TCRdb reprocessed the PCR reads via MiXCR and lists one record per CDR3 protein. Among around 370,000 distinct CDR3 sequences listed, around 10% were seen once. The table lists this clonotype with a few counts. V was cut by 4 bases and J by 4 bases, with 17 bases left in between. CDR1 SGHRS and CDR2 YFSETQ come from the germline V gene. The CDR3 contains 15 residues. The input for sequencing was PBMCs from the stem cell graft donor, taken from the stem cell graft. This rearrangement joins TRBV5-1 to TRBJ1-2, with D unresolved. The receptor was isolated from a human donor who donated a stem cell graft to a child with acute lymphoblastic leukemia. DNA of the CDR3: TGCGCCAGCAGCGTGGACGGCCCGGGTCGCTATGGCTACACCTTC. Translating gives CASSVDGPGRYGYTF.